These T cell receptor beta chains were read from a single sample in a study of T cell responses to AZD1222 COVID-19 vaccine. Here immunoSEQ multiplex PCR was the method, and the copy in TCRdb shows in-frame clones only, minus some. The table lists under 150,000 clones, 75% to 90% of them singletons, with about 4% in the top ten. This specimen was peripheral blood, taken on day 0 of MenACWY control vaccination. The receptors originated from an adult in good health. The CDR3 runs from the conserved cysteine through the conserved F or W. Fields, in order: J gene, clone size, D gene, V gene, CDR3 protein, CDR3 DNA. A D gene is named only where the DNA matches it firmly. Not every row has a clone size; where given, it reads once, few, many or a size class.

>TRBJ1-1|-|-|TRBV14
CASSKVGIWNTEAFF
TGTGCCAGCAGCAAGGTTGGCATTTGGAACACTGAAGCTTTCTTT
>TRBJ2-3|few|TRBD2|TRBV7-2
CASSLVAGGSDTQYF
TGTGCCAGCAGCTTAGTTGCGGGGGGGTCAGATACGCAGTATTTT
>TRBJ2-4|-|TRBD1|TRBV18
CASSPQGAGNIQYF
TGTGCCAGCTCACCCCAGGGGGCCGGGAACATTCAGTACTTC
>TRBJ2-7|-|TRBD1|TRBV5-1
CASSLTGGSDEQYF
TGCGCCAGCAGCTTAACAGGGGGCAGCGACGAGCAGTACTTC
>TRBJ2-7|-|-|TRBV19
CASSISLWGGIYEQYF
TGTGCCAGTAGTATTAGTCTCTGGGGAGGCATCTACGAGCAGTACTTC
>TRBJ1-1|-|TRBD1|TRBV6-5
CASSPQGARDTEAFF
TGTGCCAGCAGCCCACAGGGGGCGCGGGACACTGAAGCTTTCTTT
>TRBJ1-1|once|TRBD1|TRBV9
CASSAPLTGGFGRNTEAFF
TGTGCCAGCAGCGCTCCACTAACAGGGGGCTTTGGCCGCAACACTGAAGCTTTCTTT
>TRBJ2-7|-|-|TRBV11-2
CASSPMEGRGFAYEQYF
TGTGCCAGCAGCCCAATGGAGGGGCGGGGTTTTGCCTACGAGCAGTACTTC
>TRBJ2-1|-|-|TRBV28
CASTSTTAGYNEQFF
TGTGCCAGCACCTCTACAACGGCAGGGTACAATGAGCAGTTCTTC
>TRBJ1-2|-|TRBD1|TRBV4-1
CASSQDGAGGRRGYTF
TGCGCCAGCAGCCAAGATGGGGCAGGGGGCAGGCGTGGCTACACCTTC
>TRBJ2-2|-|-|TRBV19
CASKNAGLNTGELFF
TGTGCCAGTAAAAATGCGGGACTCAACACCGGGGAGCTGTTTTTT
>TRBJ1-1|-|TRBD1|TRBV5-8
CASSFPRDRALNTEAFF
TGTGCCAGCAGCTTCCCTCGGGACAGGGCCCTGAACACTGAAGCTTTCTTT
>TRBJ2-7|-|-|TRBV7-8
CASSPVQYEQYF
TGTGCCAGCAGCCCTGTCCAGTACGAGCAGTACTTC
>TRBJ2-7|-|-|TRBV4-1
CASSQEQFSYEQYF
TGCGCCAGCAGCCAAGAACAGTTCTCCTACGAGCAGTACTTC
>TRBJ2-5|-|-|TRBV4-3
CASSQDLDKPQETQYF
TGCGCCAGCAGCCAAGATCTGGACAAACCACAAGAGACCCAGTACTTC
>TRBJ1-5|-|-|TRBV6-5
CASSFGRGRNQPQHF
TGTGCCAGCAGTTTCGGGCGGGGTCGCAATCAGCCCCAGCATTTT
>TRBJ1-4|-|-|TRBV15
CATSRVQGFNEKLFF
TGTGCCACCAGCAGGGTACAGGGATTTAATGAAAAACTGTTTTTT
>TRBJ1-5|-|TRBD1|TRBV9
CASSQGQDSNQPQHF
TGTGCCAGCAGCCAGGGACAGGATAGCAATCAGCCCCAGCATTTT
>TRBJ2-1|-|TRBD1|TRBV2
CASSGNRGRYNEQFF
TGTGCCAGCAGTGGAAACAGGGGGCGTTACAATGAGCAGTTCTTC
>TRBJ2-6|-|TRBD1|TRBV5-4
CASSSRQGYYSGANVLTF
TGTGCCAGCAGCTCCCGACAGGGTTATTACTCTGGGGCCAACGTCCTGACTTTC
>TRBJ2-1|-|-|TRBV4-2
CASSPYPSSSESSYNEQFF
TGTGCCAGCAGCCCATATCCCTCTTCTAGCGAGAGCTCCTACAATGAGCAGTTCTTC
>TRBJ1-1|-|TRBD1|TRBV7-9
CASSTQPGTANTEAFF
TGTGCCAGCAGCACCCAACCCGGGACAGCAAACACTGAAGCTTTCTTT
>TRBJ2-5|once|TRBD2|TRBV5-1
CASSFGLAGGPLKTQYF
TGCGCCAGCAGCTTTGGACTAGCGGGGGGGCCACTGAAGACCCAGTACTTC
>TRBJ2-5|-|TRBD1|TRBV10-3
CAIKDPTGTEETQYF
TGTGCCATCAAAGACCCCACCGGGACAGAAGAGACCCAGTACTTC
>TRBJ1-2|once|-|TRBV19
CASSRLPGANYGYTF
TGTGCCAGTAGCCGACTTCCCGGGGCTAACTATGGCTACACCTTC
>TRBJ1-1|-|-|TRBV24-1
CATSDPTRNTEAFF
TGTGCCACCAGTGATCCGACCAGGAACACTGAAGCTTTCTTT
>TRBJ2-5|-|-|TRBV6-5
CASSYGEAQYF
TGTGCCAGCAGTTACGGGGAGGCCCAGTACTTC
>TRBJ1-3|-|-|TRBV29-1
CSLCPATGNTIYF
TGCAGCCTTTGCCCCGCCACTGGAAACACCATATATTTT
>TRBJ2-2|-|-|TRBV27
CASSLLQGTGELFF
TGTGCCAGCAGTTTATTACAGGGCACCGGGGAGCTGTTTTTT
>TRBJ1-3|-|-|TRBV7-9
CASSLPRGFSGNTIYF
TGTGCCAGCAGCTTACCGAGGGGGTTCTCTGGAAACACCATATATTTT
>TRBJ2-2|-|-|TRBV18
CASSPLTPNTGELFF
TGTGCCAGCTCACCTTTGACACCGAACACCGGGGAGCTGTTTTTT
>TRBJ1-1|-|-|TRBV29-1
CSAGEGGMNTEAFF
TGCAGCGCCGGAGAAGGAGGGATGAACACTGAAGCTTTCTTT
>TRBJ1-6|-|-|TRBV18
CASSNGRNFGDNSPLHF
TGTGCCAGCTCAAACGGACGGAATTTTGGAGATAATTCACCCCTCCACTTT
>TRBJ2-3|-|-|TRBV18
CASSPPDRYPLSGTDTQYF
TGTGCCAGCTCACCACCAGACCGATATCCCTTATCGGGCACAGATACGCAGTATTTT
>TRBJ1-3|-|-|TRBV6-2/TRBV6-3
CASSYSRGSSISGNTIYF
TGTGCCAGCAGTTACTCGAGGGGGAGCTCCATCTCTGGAAACACCATATATTTT
>TRBJ2-6|few|-|TRBV19
CASSPGRIDSGANVLTF
TGTGCCAGTAGCCCCGGGAGAATAGACTCTGGGGCCAACGTCCTGACTTTC
>TRBJ1-1|-|TRBD1|TRBV19
CASSISQGSTEAFF
TGTGCCAGTAGTATATCACAGGGGAGCACTGAAGCTTTCTTT
>TRBJ2-7|-|-|TRBV5-6
CASSLFRGYEQYF
TGTGCCAGCAGCTTGTTTCGCGGATACGAGCAGTACTTC
>TRBJ1-3|-|TRBD1|TRBV27
CASRTGSSGNTIYF
TGTGCCAGTAGGACAGGGTCATCTGGAAACACCATATATTTT
>TRBJ1-2|-|-|TRBV25-1
CASSEEVGGNYGYTF
TGTGCCAGCAGTGAAGAGGTGGGGGGTAACTATGGCTACACCTTC
>TRBJ2-1|-|TRBD1|TRBV19
CASNLDRGSYNEQFF
TGTGCCAGTAACCTGGACAGGGGCTCCTACAATGAGCAGTTCTTC
>TRBJ1-1|-|-|TRBV28
CASAVGSTEAFF
TGTGCCAGCGCTGTTGGGAGCACTGAAGCTTTCTTT
>TRBJ2-3|-|TRBD2|TRBV12-3/TRBV12-4
CASSLRGADTQYF
TGTGCCAGCAGTTTACGGGGGGCAGATACGCAGTATTTT
>TRBJ1-5|-|TRBD1|TRBV6-6
CASSYSGQGNQPQHF
TGTGCCAGCAGTTACTCCGGACAGGGGAATCAGCCCCAGCATTTT
>TRBJ2-7|-|-|TRBV7-2
CASSLRRSVEAYEQYF
TGTGCCAGCAGCTTAAGAAGGTCAGTGGAAGCCTACGAGCAGTACTTC
>TRBJ1-5|-|-|TRBV4-1
CASSQGVLQNSNQPQHF
TGCGCCAGCAGCCAAGGGGTCCTTCAGAATAGCAATCAGCCCCAGCATTTT
>TRBJ2-1|-|TRBD1|TRBV27
CASSSYPGQGRNEQFF
TGTGCCAGCAGTTCGTATCCGGGACAGGGGCGTAATGAGCAGTTCTTC
>TRBJ2-7|once|-|TRBV21-1
CASSKETDRSFYEQYF
TGTGCCAGCAGCAAAGAGACAGACCGAAGCTTCTACGAGCAGTACTTC
>TRBJ2-3|-|-|TRBV25-1
CASSYLDTQYF
TGTGCCAGCAGTTACTTAGATACGCAGTATTTT
>TRBJ2-3|-|-|TRBV19
CASMKDKSTDTQYF
TGTGCCAGTATGAAGGACAAAAGCACAGATACGCAGTATTTT
>TRBJ1-2|-|TRBD1|TRBV24-1
CATSDPQGDDYGYTF
TGTGCCACCAGTGATCCACAGGGGGATGACTATGGCTACACCTTC
>TRBJ1-4|-|-|TRBV6-5
CASKYDSTNEKLFF
TGTGCCAGCAAGTACGACAGTACTAATGAAAAACTGTTTTTT
>TRBJ2-2|once|-|TRBV18
CASSPNRGWNTGELFF
TGTGCCAGCTCACCAAATCGGGGGTGGAACACCGGGGAGCTGTTTTTT
>TRBJ1-4|-|-|TRBV7-2
CASSLEVLEKLFF
TGTGCCAGCAGCTTAGAGGTCCTAGAAAAACTGTTTTTT
>TRBJ1-1|-|-|TRBV24-1
CATSDSPATEAFF
TGTGCCACCAGTGATTCGCCGGCCACTGAAGCTTTCTTT
>TRBJ2-7|-|-|TRBV30
CAWSVRSDRAYEQYF
TGTGCCTGGAGTGTTCGGTCCGATAGGGCCTACGAGCAGTACTTC
>TRBJ2-7|-|-|TRBV6-5
CASSYARGGGNEQYF
TGTGCCAGCAGTTACGCCCGGGGAGGGGGCAACGAGCAGTACTTC